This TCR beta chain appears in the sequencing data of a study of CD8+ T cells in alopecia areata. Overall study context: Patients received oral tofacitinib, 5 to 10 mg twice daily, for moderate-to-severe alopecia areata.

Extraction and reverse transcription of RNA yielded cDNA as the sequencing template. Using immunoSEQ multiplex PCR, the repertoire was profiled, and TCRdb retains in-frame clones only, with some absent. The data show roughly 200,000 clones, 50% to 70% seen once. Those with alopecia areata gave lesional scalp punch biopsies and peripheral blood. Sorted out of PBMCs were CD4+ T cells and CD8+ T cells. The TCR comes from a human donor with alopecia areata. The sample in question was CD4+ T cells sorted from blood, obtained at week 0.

The CDR3, as DNA: TGTGCCAGCAGTTTTACCGGGACAGGTGAATACGAGCAGTACTTC. Translation: CASSFTGTGEYEQYF. The genes are TRBV28 and TRBJ2-7; 8 bases agree with TRBD1. The CDR3 has 15 residues. The V and J ends lost 3 bases and 4 bases, in that order; junction bases with no gene match: 8. The germline gives CDR1 MDHEN, CDR2 SYDVKM. The full variable domain, completed using reference TRBV28 and TRBJ2-7, is DVKVTQSSRYLVKRTGEKVFLECVQDMDHENMFWYRQDPGLGLRLIYFSYDVKMKEKGDIPEGYSVSREKKERFSLILESASTNQTSMYLCASSFTGTGEYEQYFGPGTRLTVT.